This passage covers 14 T cell receptor beta chains from one sample sequenced in a study of blood T cell repertoires in COVID-19. TCRdb keeps only in-frame clones here, not all; method: immunoSEQ multiplex PCR. The sample yields some 240,000 clones, around three quarters seen once. The material sequenced was peripheral blood. The receptors were gathered from a woman aged 70-85 years with acute or convalescent COVID-19.

This chain connects TRBV24-1 to TRBJ1-5; D perhaps matches TRBD1 (6 bases). The CDR3 has 19 residues. Trimming cost V 0 bases and J 5 bases, with 22 bases left between them. Germline lookup yields CDR1 KGHDR and CDR2 SFDVKD. CDR3: CATSDLVRSRWEGDQPQHF. CDR3 DNA: TGTGCCACCAGTGATTTGGTACGATCCCGTTGGGAGGGGGATCAGCCCCAGCATTTT.

This clone was recorded only once. The rearrangement uses TRBV5-1 and TRBJ2-5, with 8 bases matching TRBD2. The V and J ends lost 10 bases and 0 bases, in that order; junction bases with no gene match: 11. Germline assignment: CDR1 SGHRS and CDR2 YFSETQ. The CDR3 contains 15 residues. This CDR3 is CASREGSYNQETQYF. The CDR3 nucleotides read TGCGCCTCCCGGGAGGGTAGTTATAACCAAGAGACCCAGTACTTC.

The rearrangement uses TRBV6-5 and TRBJ1-3; D is unclear. The V end was cut by 6 bases, the J end by 0 bases, with 12 bases between. Germline V gives CDR1 MNHEY, CDR2 SVGAGI. The CDR3 is 15 residues long. The CDR3 sequence: CASRITASSGNTIYF. The CDR3 region has the DNA TGTGCCAGCAGGATCACAGCTTCCTCTGGAAACACCATATATTTT.

The rearrangement links TRBV18 to TRBJ1-2; 8 bases agree with TRBD1. Germline loops: CDR1 KGHSH, CDR2 LQKENI. This CDR3 has 15 amino acids. The ends lost 3 bases at V and 4 bases at J; junction bases unmatched: 7. The CDR3 sequence is CASSPDRDISYGYTF. The CDR3 coding sequence is TGTGCCAGCTCACCGGACAGGGACATTTCCTATGGCTACACCTTC.

The chain joins TRBV30 to TRBJ1-5; TRBD1 matches 8 bases. The CDR3 is made up of 13 amino acids. The germline V gene has CDR1 GTSNPN and CDR2 SVGIG (reference sequence). V was clipped by 5 bases and J by 5 bases; unmatched bases: 5. DNA for the CDR3: TGTGCCTGGGACAGGGGAAACGATCAGCCCCAGCATTTT. Protein: CAWDRGNDQPQHF.

This clone was detected only a few times. V and J are TRBV9 and TRBJ1-4; D might be TRBD1 (5 bases). The V and J ends lost 4 bases and 5 bases respectively, with 15 bases between them. CDR3 length: 15 amino acids. CDR1 is SGDLS and CDR2 is YYNGEE in the germline V gene. CDR3 coding DNA: TGTGCCAGCAGCCTAACATGGGGCGAGAATGAAAAACTGTTTTTT. Protein sequence: CASSLTWGENEKLFF.

The rearrangement uses TRBV30 and TRBJ2-3, with 8 nucleotides matching TRBD1. The CDR3 covers 16 residues. V was clipped by 3 bases and J by 1 base; unmatched bases: 9. From germline, CDR1 is GTSNPN and CDR2 SVGIG (reference sequence). The CDR3 DNA reads as TGTGCCTGGAGGTCCCCAGGGGGCGGGGGCACAGATACGCAGTATTTT. Its protein is CAWRSPGGGGTDTQYF. The complete variable domain, with remaining parts taken from reference TRBV30 and TRBJ2-3, reads SQTIHQWPATLVQPVGSPLSLECTVEGTSNPNLYWYRQAAGRGLQLLFYSVGIGQISSEVPQNLSASRPQDRQFILSSKKLLLSDSGFYLCAWRSPGGGGTDTQYFGPGTRLTVL.

The chain joins TRBV5-6 to TRBJ2-4; TRBD1 matches at 8 bases. V gave up 0 bases and J gave up 9 bases; unmatched junction bases: 5. Germline-derived CDR1 and CDR2 are SGHDT and YYEEEE. The CDR3 extends over 14 amino acids. The CDR3 loop is CASSLGSGQGIQYF. In DNA, the CDR3 is TGTGCCAGCAGCTTGGGCAGCGGACAGGGCATTCAGTACTTC.

The chain links TRBV6-1 to TRBJ2-7; D not certain. The germline gives CDR1 MNHNS, CDR2 SASEGT. CDR3 length equals 10 residues. The germline V and J ends were trimmed by 3 bases and 7 bases, with 4 bases remaining between them. This CDR3 reads CASSELEQYF. The CDR3 region has the DNA TGTGCCAGCAGTGAGTTAGAGCAGTACTTC.

The V and J genes are TRBV4-3 and TRBJ2-4; maybe TRBD2 (6 bases). The CDR3 loop spans 15 amino acids. Trimming shortened V by 2 bases and J by 6 bases, and 14 bases separated the two germline ends. Germline loops: CDR1 LGHNA, CDR2 YSLEER. Here the CDR3 reads CASSQRRGSINIQYF. In nucleotides, the CDR3 is TGCGCCAGCAGCCAAAGGCGGGGTAGTATAAACATTCAGTACTTC.

The chain recombines TRBV5-1 with TRBJ2-5; D remains unclear. Trimming cost V 0 bases and J 4 bases, with 10 bases left between them. Germline V gene sequence: CDR1 SGHRS, CDR2 YFSETQ. The CDR3 loop spans 14 amino acids. The CDR3 region is CASSLDGFGETQYF. In nucleotides, the CDR3 is TGCGCCAGCAGCTTGGATGGTTTCGGAGAGACCCAGTACTTC.

The rearrangement links TRBV6-1 to TRBJ1-3; D is perhaps TRBD1 (5 bases). The length of the CDR3 is 17 residues. Trimming took off 3 bases at V and 0 bases at J, with 15 bases between the two ends. Germline CDR1 is MNHNS and CDR2 is SASEGT. Written as DNA, the CDR3 is TGTGCCAGCAGTGACCGCCCGGGACTGTTCTCTGGAAACACCATATATTTT. As protein: CASSDRPGLFSGNTIYF.

This clone was counted a single time. The chain is built from TRBV5-1 and TRBJ2-1, with TRBD2 matching over 8 bases. The junction had 9 bases not matched to a gene; V was cut back by 6 bases and J by 4 bases. CDR3 length: 15 amino acids. Germline V gene lookup returns CDR1 SGHRS and CDR2 YFSETQ. Written as DNA, the CDR3 is TGCGCCAGCAACCCACCGAGCGGGGGTTACAATGAGCAGTTCTTC. It encodes CASNPPSGGYNEQFF.

This sequence joins TRBV7-9 and TRBJ2-2; a weak D match, TRBD2 (5 bases). Germline lookup yields CDR1 SEHNR and CDR2 FQNEAQ (reference sequence). This CDR3 has 14 amino acids. The V gene lost 6 bases and the J gene lost 5 bases, with 13 bases spanning the gap. The CDR3 nucleotides are TGTGCCAGCAGTCACCTCCGGGGAACCGGGGAGCTGTTTTTT. Translation gives CASSHLRGTGELFF.